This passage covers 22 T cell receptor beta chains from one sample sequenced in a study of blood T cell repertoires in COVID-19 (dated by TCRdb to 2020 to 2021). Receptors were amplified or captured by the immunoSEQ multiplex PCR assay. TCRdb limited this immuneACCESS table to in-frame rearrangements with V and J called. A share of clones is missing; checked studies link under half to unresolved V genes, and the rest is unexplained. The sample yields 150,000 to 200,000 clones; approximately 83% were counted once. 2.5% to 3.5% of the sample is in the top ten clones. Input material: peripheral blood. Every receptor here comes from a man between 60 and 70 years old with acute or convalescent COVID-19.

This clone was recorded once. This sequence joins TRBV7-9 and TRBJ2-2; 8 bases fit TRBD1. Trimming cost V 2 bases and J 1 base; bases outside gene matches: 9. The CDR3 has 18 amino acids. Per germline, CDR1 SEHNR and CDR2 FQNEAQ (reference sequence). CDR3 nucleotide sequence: TGTGCCAGCAGCTTACGGGACAGGTACTTATTGAACACCGGGGAGCTGTTTTTT. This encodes CASSLRDRYLLNTGELFF.

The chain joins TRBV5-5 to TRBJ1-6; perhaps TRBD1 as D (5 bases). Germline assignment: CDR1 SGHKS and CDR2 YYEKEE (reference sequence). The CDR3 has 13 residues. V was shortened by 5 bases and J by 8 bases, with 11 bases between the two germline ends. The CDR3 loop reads CASSLRDDSPLHF. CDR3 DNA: TGTGCCAGCAGTCTCAGGGATGATTCACCCCTCCACTTT.

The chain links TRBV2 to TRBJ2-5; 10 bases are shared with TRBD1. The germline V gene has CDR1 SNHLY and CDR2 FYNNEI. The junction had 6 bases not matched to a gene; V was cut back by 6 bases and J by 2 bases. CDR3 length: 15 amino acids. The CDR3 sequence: CASRVDRGRQETQYF. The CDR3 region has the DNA TGTGCCAGCAGAGTAGACAGGGGGCGGCAAGAGACCCAGTACTTC.

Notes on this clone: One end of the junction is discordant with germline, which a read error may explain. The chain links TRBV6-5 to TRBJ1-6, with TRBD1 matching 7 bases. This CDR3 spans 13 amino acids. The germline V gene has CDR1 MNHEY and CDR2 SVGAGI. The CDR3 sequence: CASSYSKSDRQDF. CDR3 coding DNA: TGTGCCAGCAGTTACTCGAAATCGGACAGGCAGGACTTT.

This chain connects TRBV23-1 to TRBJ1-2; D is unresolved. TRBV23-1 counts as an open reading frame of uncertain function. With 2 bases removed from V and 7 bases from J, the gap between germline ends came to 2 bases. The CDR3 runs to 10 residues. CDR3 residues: CASSQRGYTF. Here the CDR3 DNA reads TGCGCCAGCAGTCAACGTGGCTACACCTTC.

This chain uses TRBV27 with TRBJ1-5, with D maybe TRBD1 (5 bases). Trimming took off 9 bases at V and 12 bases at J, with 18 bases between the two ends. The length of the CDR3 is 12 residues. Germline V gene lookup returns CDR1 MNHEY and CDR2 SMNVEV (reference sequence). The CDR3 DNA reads TGTGCCAGTTGGGCTCCTAATCAGGGCCAGCATTTT. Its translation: CASWAPNQGQHF.

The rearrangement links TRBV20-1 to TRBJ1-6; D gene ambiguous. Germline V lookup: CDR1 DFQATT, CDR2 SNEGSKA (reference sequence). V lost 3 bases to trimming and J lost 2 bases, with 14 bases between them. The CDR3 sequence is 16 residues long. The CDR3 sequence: CSASREEWPYNSPLHF. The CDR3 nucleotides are TGCAGTGCTAGTAGGGAGGAGTGGCCCTATAATTCACCCCTCCACTTT.

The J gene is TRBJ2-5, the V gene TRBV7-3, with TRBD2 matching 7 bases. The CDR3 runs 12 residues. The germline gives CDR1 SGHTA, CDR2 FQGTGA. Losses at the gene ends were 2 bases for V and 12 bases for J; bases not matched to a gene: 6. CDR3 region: CASSLERGFKYF. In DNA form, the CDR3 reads TGTGCCAGCAGCTTAGAGCGGGGTTTTAAGTACTTC.

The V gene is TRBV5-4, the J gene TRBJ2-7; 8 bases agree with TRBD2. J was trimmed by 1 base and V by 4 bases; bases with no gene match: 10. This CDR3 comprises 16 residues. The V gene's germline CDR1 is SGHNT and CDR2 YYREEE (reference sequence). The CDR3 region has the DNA TGTGCCAGCAGCCCCGGGGGTATAGCGGGATCCTACGAGCAGTACTTC. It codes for CASSPGGIAGSYEQYF.

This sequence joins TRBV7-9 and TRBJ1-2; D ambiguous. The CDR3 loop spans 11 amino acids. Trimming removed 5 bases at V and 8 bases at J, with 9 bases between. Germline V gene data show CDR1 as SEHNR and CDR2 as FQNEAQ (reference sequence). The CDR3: CASSIEEGYTF. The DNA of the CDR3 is TGTGCCAGCAGCATTGAGGAGGGCTACACCTTC.

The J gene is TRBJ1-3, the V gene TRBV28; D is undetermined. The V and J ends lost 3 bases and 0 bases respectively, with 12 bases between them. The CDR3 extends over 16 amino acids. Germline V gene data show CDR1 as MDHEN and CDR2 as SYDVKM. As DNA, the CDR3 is TGTGCCAGCAGTTTTTTGCGGGCGGGCTCTGGAAACACCATATATTTT. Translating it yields CASSFLRAGSGNTIYF.

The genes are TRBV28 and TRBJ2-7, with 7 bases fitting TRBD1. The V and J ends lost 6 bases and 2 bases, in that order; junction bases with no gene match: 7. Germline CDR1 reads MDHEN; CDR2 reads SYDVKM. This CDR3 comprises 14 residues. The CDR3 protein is CASSPSGGTYEQYF. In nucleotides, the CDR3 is TGTGCCAGCAGCCCCTCAGGGGGTACCTACGAGCAGTACTTC.

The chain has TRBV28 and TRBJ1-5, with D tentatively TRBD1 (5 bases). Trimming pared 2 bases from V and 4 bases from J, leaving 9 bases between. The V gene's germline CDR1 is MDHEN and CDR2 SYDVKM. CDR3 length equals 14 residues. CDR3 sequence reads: CASSLARENQPQHF. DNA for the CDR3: TGTGCCAGCAGTTTAGCCAGGGAAAATCAGCCCCAGCATTTT.

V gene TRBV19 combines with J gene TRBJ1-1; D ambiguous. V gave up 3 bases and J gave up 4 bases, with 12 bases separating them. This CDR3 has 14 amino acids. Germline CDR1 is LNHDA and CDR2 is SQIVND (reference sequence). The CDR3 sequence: CASSIVALGTEAFF. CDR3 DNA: TGTGCCAGTAGTATCGTAGCTTTGGGCACTGAAGCTTTCTTT. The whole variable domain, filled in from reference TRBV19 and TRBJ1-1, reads DGGITQSPKYLFRKEGQNVTLSCEQNLNHDAMYWYRQDPGQGLRLIYYSQIVNDFQKGDIAEGYSVSREKKESFPLTVTSAQKNPTAFYLCASSIVALGTEAFFGQGTRLTVV.

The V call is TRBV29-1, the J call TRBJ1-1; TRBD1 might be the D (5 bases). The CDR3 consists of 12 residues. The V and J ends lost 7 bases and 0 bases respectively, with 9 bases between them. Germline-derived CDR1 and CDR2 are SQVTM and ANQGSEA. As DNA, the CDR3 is TGCAGCGGTGGACACATGAACACTGAAGCTTTCTTT. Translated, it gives CSGGHMNTEAFF.

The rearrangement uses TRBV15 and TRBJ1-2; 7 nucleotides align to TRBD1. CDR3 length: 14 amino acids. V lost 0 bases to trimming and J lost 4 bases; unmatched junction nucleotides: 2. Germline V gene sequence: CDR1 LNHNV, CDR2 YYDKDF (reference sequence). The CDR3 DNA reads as TGTGCCACCAGCAGAGAGGGGACAGCCTATGGCTACACCTTC. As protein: CATSREGTAYGYTF.

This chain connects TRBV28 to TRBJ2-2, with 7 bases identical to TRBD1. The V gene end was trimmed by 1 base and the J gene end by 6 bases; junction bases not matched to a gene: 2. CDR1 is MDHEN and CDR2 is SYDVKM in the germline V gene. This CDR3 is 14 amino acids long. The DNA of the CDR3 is TGTGCCAGCAGTTTATCAGGGGGAGCCGGGGAGCTGTTTTTT. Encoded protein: CASSLSGGAGELFF.

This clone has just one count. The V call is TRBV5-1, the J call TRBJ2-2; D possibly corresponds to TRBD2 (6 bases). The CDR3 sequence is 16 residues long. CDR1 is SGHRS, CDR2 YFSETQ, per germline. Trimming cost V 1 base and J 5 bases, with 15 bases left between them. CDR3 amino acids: CASSLTDPGLTGELFF. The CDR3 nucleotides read TGCGCCAGCAGCTTGACGGACCCGGGACTTACCGGGGAGCTGTTTTTT.

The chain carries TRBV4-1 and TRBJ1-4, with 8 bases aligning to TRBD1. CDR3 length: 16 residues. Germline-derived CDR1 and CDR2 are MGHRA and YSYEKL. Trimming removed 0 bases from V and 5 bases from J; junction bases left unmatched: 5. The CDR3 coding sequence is TGCGCCAGCAGCCAAGATGGAAGGACAGGGAATGAAAAACTGTTTTTT. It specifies CASSQDGRTGNEKLFF.

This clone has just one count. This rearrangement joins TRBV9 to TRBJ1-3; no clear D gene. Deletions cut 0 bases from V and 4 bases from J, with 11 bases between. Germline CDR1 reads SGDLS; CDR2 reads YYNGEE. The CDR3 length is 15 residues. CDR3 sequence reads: CASSVGASAGNTIYF. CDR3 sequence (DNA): TGTGCCAGCAGCGTAGGGGCCTCGGCCGGAAACACCATATATTTT.

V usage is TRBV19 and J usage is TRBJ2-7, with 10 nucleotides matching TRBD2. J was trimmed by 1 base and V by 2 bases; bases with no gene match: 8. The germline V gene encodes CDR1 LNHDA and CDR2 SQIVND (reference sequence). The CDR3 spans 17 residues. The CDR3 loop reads CASSISLAGEFSYEQYF. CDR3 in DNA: TGTGCCAGTAGTATATCCCTAGCGGGAGAGTTTTCCTACGAGCAGTACTTC. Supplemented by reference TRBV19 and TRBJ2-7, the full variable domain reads DGGITQSPKYLFRKEGQNVTLSCEQNLNHDAMYWYRQDPGQGLRLIYYSQIVNDFQKGDIAEGYSVSREKKESFPLTVTSAQKNPTAFYLCASSISLAGEFSYEQYFGPGTRLTVT.

The CDR3 is CASKLGTGGYNEQFF. CDR3 DNA: TGTGCCAGCAAGTTAGGGACAGGGGGTTACAATGAGCAGTTCTTC. The chain combines TRBV6-5 with TRBJ2-1; 11 bases match TRBD1. V lost 7 bases, J lost 4 bases, and 6 bases stayed unmatched. The germline gives CDR1 MNHEY, CDR2 SVGAGI. This CDR3 region has 15 residues.